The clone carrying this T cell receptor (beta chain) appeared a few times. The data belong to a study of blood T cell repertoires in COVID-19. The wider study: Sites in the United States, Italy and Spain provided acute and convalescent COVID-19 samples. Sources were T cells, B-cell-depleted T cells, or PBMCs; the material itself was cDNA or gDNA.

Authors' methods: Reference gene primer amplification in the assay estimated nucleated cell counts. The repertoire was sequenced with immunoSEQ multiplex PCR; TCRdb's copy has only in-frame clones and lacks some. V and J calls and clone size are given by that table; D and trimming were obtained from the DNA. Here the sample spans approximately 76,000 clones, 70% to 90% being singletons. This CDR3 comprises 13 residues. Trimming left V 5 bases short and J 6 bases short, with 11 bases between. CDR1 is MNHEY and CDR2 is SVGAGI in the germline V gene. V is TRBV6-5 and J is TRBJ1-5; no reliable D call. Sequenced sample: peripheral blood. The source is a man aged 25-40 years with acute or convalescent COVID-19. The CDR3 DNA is TGTGCCAGCAGTATGGCCCCAAGTCAGCCCCAGCATTTT. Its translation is CASSMAPSQPQHF.